This T cell receptor (beta chain) was found in a study of T cell responses to AZD1222 COVID-19 vaccine. Study outcomes and limitations: The repertoires were collected only after the peak T cell response. Increases in Spike-specific TCR breadth and depth were seen after two AZD1222 doses. Nearly half of spike-specific TCRs reportedly target variant regions that are unmutated in the B.1.351 and B.1.1.7 variants.

Turning to this clone: The antigen is undetermined.

Some clones are missing from TCRdb's copy, which holds only in-frame ones; the method was immunoSEQ multiplex PCR. The data contain around 99,000 clones, more than 90% of them singletons. The CDR3 runs to 15 residues. V was pared by 5 bases and J by 4 bases, with 15 bases between. The germline CDR1 and CDR2 sequences are SGHTA and FQGNSA. This chain uses TRBV7-2 with TRBJ1-3, with D maybe TRBD1 (5 bases). This material consisted of peripheral blood, taken on day 0 of AZD1222 vaccination. This receptor was identified in an adult in good health. The DNA for the CDR3 is TGTGCCAGCAGCACCTCCCCCGGGGCGGGAAACACCATATATTTT. Its translation is CASSTSPGAGNTIYF. Full variable domain (rest looked up from reference TRBV7-2 and TRBJ1-3): GAGVSQSPSNKVTEKGKDVELRCDPISGHTALYWYRQSLGQGLEFLIYFQGNSAPDKSGLPSDRFSAERTGGSVSTLTIQRTQQEDSAVYLCASSTSPGAGNTIYFGEGSWLTVV.